The sequence of this TCR beta chain was determined in a study of blood T cell repertoires in COVID-19. Turning to the study itself: Researchers got acute and convalescent COVID-19 samples from the United States, Italy and Spain. Sample material is recorded as cDNA or gDNA derived from T cells, B-cell-depleted T cells, or PBMCs.

V was clipped by 6 bases and J by 5 bases, with 16 bases between them. The CDR3 sequence is 14 residues long. Germline lookup yields CDR1 MNHEY and CDR2 SVGAGI. In the authors' workflow: Amplification from reference gene primers served as the basis for estimated nucleated cell counts. Using immunoSEQ multiplex PCR, the repertoire was profiled, and TCRdb retains in-frame clones only, with some absent. From that table come the V and J calls and clone size; the DNA was used to work out D and trimming. Of about 95,000 clones in the sample, roughly four fifths were seen once. This TCR was sampled from a human donor in a cohort sampled during active COVID-19. The sample consisted of peripheral blood. The chain carries TRBV6-5 and TRBJ1-1; D might be TRBD1 (5 bases). For the CDR3, the DNA is TGTGCCAGCAGAGGGACTCCGGAGGTTACTGAAGCTTTCTTT. This sequence encodes CASRGTPEVTEAFF.